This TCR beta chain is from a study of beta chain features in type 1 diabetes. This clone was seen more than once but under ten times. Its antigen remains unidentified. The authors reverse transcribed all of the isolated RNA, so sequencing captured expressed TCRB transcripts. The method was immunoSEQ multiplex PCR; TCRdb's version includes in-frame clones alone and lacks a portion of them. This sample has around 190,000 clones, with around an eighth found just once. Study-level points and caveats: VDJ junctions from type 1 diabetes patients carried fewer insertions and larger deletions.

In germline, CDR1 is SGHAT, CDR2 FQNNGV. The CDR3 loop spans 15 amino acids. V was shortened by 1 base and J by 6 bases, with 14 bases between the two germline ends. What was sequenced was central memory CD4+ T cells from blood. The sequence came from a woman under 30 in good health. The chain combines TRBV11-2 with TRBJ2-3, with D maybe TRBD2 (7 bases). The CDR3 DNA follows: TGTGCCAGCAGCTTAGTGACCCGGGGGGCGGATACGCAGTATTTT. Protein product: CASSLVTRGADTQYF.